The present entry profiles one T cell receptor (beta chain) with its context. The data are from a study of blood T cell repertoires in COVID-19. Study context: Material from acute and convalescent COVID-19 was sourced from the United States, Italy and Spain. In each case, the material was cDNA or gDNA derived from T cells, B-cell-depleted T cells, or PBMCs.

In the source study's methods: Amplification of reference gene primers provided the estimated nucleated cell counts. The assay was immunoSEQ multiplex PCR, and TCRdb's table has in-frame clones only and misses some. The V and J calls and clone size were taken over from that table, and D and trimming were inferred from the DNA. The data hold around 250,000 clones, with roughly 82% observed a single time. The sequenced sample was peripheral blood. This TCR was sampled from a man older than 75 with acute or convalescent COVID-19.

The CDR3 DNA reads TGTGCCAGCGGACTTCAGGGGCCGCCGGCCGGGGAGCTGTTTTTT. It codes for CASGLQGPPAGELFF. The V and J genes are TRBV11-3 and TRBJ2-2, with D possibly being TRBD1 (6 bases). The V end lost 8 bases, the J end lost 6 bases, and 19 bases lay between the germline ends. CDR1 SGHNT and CDR2 YENEEA come from the germline V gene. The length of the CDR3 is 15 residues.